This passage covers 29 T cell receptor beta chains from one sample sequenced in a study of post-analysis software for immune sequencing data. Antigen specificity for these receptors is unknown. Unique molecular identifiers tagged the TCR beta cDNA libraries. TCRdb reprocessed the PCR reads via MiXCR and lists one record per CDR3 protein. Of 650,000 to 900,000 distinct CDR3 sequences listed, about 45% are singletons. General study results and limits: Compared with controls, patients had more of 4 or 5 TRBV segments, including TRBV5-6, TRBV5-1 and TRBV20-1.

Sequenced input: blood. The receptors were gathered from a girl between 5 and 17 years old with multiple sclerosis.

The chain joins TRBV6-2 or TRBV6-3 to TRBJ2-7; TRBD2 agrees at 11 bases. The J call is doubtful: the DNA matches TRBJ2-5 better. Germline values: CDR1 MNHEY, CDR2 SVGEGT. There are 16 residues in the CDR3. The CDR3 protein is CASSSGTSGRQETQYF. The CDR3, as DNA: TGTGCCAGCAGCTCCGGGACTAGCGGAAGGCAAGAGACCCAGTACTTC.

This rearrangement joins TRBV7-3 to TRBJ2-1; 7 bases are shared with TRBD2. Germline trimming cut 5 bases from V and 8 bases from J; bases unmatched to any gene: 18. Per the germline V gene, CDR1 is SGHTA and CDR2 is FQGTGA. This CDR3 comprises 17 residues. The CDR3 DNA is TGTGCCAGCAGCCCTAACGACGGGGAGGGCCCAGAGGATGAGCAGTTCTTC. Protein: CASSPNDGEGPEDEQFF. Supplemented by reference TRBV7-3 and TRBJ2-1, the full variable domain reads GAGVSQTPSNKVTEKGKYVELRCDPISGHTALYWYRQSLGQGPEFLIYFQGTGAADDSGLPNDRFFAVRPEGSVSTLKIQRTERGDSAVYLCASSPNDGEGPEDEQFFGPGTRLTVL.

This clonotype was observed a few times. As DNA, the CDR3 is TGTGCCAGCAGTCGGACAGGGTACAATGAAGGCTACACCTTC. Translation gives CASSRTGYNEGYTF. This rearrangement joins TRBV12-3 or TRBV12-4 to TRBJ1-2; 8 bases align to TRBD1. V was pared by 5 bases and J by 8 bases, with 10 bases of the junction left unmatched. This CDR3 contains 14 residues.

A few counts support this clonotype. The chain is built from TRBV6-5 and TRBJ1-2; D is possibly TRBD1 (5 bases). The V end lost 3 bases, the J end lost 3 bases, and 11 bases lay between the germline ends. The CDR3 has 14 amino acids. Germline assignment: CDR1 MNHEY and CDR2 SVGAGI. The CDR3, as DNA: TGTGCCAGCAGTTATGGGGGGAGCGACTATGGCTACACCTTC. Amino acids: CASSYGGSDYGYTF.

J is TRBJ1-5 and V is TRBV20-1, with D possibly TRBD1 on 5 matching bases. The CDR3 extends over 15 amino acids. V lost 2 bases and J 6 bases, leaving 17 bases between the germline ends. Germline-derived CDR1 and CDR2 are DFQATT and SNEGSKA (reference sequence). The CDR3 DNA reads TGCAGTGCTAGAACAGGCGTCCAAAGTGTTCAGCCCCAGCATTTT. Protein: CSARTGVQSVQPQHF.

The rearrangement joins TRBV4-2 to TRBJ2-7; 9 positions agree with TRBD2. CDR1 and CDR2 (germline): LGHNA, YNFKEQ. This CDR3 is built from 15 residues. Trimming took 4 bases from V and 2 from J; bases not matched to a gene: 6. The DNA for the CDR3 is TGTGCCAGCAGCCCTAGCGGGAAAGAGGCCTACGAGCAGTACTTC. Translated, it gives CASSPSGKEAYEQYF.

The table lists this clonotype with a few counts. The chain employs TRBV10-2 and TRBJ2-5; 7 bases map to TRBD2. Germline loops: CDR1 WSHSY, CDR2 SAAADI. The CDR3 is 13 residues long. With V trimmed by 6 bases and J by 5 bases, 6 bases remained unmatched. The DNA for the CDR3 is TGCGCCAGCAGGGGACTACCCACGGAGACCCAGTACTTC. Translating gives CASRGLPTETQYF.

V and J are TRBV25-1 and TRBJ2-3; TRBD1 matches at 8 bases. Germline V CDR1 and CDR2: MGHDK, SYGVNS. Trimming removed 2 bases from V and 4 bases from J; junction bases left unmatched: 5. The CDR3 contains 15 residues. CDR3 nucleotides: TGTGCCAGCAGTGAAACCCGGACAGGGCCAGATACGCAGTATTTT. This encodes CASSETRTGPDTQYF.

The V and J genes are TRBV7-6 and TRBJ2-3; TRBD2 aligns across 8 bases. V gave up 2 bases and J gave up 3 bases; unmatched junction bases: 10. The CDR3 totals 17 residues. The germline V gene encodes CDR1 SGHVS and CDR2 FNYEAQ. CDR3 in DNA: TGTGCCAGCAGCTTAACTAGCGGTCAGCGGGGAACAGATACGCAGTATTTT. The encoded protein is CASSLTSGQRGTDTQYF.

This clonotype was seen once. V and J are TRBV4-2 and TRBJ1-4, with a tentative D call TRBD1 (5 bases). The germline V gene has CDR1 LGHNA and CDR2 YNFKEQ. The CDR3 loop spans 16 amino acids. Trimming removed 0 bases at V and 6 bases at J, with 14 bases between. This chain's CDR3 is CASSQEIGGLDEKLFF. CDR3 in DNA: TGTGCCAGCAGCCAAGAAATTGGGGGTCTGGATGAAAAACTGTTTTTT.

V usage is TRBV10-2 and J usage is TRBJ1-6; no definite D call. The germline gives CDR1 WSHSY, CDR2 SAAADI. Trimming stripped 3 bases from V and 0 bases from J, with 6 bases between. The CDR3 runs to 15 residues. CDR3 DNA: TGCGCCAGCAGTGACGTCCGCTCCTATAATTCACCCCTCCACTTT. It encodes CASSDVRSYNSPLHF.

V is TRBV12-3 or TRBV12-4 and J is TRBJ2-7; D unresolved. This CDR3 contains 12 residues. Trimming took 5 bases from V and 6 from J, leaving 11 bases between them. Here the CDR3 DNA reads TGTGCCAGCAGTGATGGTCCCTCCGAGCAGTACTTC. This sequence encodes CASSDGPSEQYF.

The CDR3 bases are TGCGCCAGCAGCCAAGATTTGCGGCATGAGCAGTTCTTC. Protein: CASSQDLRHEQFF. The chain employs TRBV4-3 and TRBJ2-1; no clear D gene. V lost 0 bases and J lost 8, with 8 bases in between. The CDR3 extends over 13 amino acids. Germline CDR1 LGHNA, CDR2 YSLEER.

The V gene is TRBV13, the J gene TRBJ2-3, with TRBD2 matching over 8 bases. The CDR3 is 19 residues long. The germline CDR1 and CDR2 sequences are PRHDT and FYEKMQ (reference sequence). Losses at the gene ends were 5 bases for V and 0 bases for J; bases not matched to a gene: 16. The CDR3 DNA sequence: TGTGCCAGCAGCACGACAGACGAGACCTTAGCGGGAAGCACAGATACGCAGTATTTT. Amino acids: CASSTTDETLAGSTDTQYF.

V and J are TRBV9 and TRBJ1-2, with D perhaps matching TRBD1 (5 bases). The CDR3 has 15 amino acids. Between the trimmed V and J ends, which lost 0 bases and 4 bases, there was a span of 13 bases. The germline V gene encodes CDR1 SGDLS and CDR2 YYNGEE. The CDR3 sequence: CASSVEGVFPYGYTF. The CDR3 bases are TGTGCCAGCAGCGTAGAAGGGGTATTCCCCTATGGCTACACCTTC.

Here the CDR3 reads CASSEVGFGQPQHF. CDR3 sequence (DNA): TGTGCCAGCAGTGAAGTGGGATTCGGTCAGCCCCAGCATTTT. J is TRBJ1-5 and V is TRBV6-1; D is unresolved. This CDR3 is 14 amino acids long. V was shortened by 1 base and J by 6 bases, with 10 bases between the two germline ends. The germline gives CDR1 MNHNS, CDR2 SASEGT.

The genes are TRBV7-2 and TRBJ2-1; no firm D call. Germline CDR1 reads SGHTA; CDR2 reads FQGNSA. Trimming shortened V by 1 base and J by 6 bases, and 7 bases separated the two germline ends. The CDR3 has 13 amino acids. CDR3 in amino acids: CASSLEASNEQFF. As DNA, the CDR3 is TGTGCCAGCAGCTTAGAGGCGAGCAATGAGCAGTTCTTC.

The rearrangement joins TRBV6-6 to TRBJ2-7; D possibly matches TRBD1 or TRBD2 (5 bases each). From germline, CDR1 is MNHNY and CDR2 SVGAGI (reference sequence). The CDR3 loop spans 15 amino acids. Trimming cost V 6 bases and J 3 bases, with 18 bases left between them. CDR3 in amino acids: CASRYTPGRDYEQYF. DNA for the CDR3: TGTGCCAGCAGGTACACCCCGGGACGGGACTACGAGCAGTACTTC.

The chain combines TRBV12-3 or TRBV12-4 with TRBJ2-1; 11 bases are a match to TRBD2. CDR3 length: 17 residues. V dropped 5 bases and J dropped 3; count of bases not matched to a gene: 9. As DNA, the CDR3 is TGTGCCAGCAGTCCGCCGATAGCGGGAGGGATCTACAATGAGCAGTTCTTC. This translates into CASSPPIAGGIYNEQFF.

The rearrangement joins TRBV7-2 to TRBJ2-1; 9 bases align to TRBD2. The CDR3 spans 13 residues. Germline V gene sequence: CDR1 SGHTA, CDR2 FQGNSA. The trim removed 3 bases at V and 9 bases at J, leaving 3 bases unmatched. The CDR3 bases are TGTGCCAGCAGCTTGATTAGCGGGGGTGAGCAGTTCTTC. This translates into CASSLISGGEQFF. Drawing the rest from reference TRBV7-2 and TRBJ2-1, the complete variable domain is GAGVSQSPSNKVTEKGKDVELRCDPISGHTALYWYRQSLGQGLEFLIYFQGNSAPDKSGLPSDRFSAERTGGSVSTLTIQRTQQEDSAVYLCASSLISGGEQFFGPGTRLTVL.

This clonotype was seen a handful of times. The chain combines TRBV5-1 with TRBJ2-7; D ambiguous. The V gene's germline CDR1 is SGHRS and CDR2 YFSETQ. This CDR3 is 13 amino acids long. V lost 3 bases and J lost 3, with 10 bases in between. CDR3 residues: CASSSSRNYEQYF. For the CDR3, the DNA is TGCGCCAGCAGCTCATCAAGGAACTACGAGCAGTACTTC.

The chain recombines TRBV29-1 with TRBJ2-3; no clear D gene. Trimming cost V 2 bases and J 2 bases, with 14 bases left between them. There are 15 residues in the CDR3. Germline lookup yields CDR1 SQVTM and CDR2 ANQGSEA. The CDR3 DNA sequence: TGCAGCGTTGAATCATTGGGCAGCCTCACAGATACGCAGTATTTT. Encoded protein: CSVESLGSLTDTQYF.

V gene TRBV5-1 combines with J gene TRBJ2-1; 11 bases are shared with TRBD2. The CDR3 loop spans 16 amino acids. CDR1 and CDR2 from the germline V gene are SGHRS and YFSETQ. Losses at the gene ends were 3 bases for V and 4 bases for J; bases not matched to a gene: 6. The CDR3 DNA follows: TGCGCCAGCAGCTACGGACTAGCGGGTGCATACAATGAGCAGTTCTTC. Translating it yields CASSYGLAGAYNEQFF. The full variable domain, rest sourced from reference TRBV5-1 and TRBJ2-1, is KAGVTQTPRYLIKTRGQQVTLSCSPISGHRSVSWYQQTPGQGLQFLFEYFSETQRNKGNFPGRFSGRQFSNSRSEMNVSTLELGDSALYLCASSYGLAGAYNEQFFGPGTRLTVL.

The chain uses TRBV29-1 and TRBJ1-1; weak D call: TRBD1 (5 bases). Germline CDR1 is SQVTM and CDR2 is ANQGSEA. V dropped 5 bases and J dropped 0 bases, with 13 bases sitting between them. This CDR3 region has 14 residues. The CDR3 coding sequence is TGCAGCGTTCAGACAGCTGAGATGAACACTGAAGCTTTCTTT. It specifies CSVQTAEMNTEAFF.

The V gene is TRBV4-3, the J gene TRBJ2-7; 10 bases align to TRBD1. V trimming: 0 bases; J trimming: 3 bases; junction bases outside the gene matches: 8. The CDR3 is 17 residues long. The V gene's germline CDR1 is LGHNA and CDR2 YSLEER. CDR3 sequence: CASSQDISGTGVYEQYF. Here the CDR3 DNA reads TGCGCCAGCAGCCAAGATATTTCAGGGACAGGGGTCTACGAGCAGTACTTC.

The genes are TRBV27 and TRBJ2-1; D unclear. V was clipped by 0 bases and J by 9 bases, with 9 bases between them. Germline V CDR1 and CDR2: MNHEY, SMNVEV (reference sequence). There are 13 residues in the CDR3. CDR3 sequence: CASSLSSITEQFF. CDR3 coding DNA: TGTGCCAGCAGTTTATCATCTATAACTGAGCAGTTCTTC.

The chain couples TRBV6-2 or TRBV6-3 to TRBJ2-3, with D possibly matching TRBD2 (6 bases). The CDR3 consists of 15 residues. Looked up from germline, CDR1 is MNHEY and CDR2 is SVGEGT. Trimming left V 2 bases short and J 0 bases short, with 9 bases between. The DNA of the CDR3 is TGTGCCAGCAGTTACGGCGGGAAGAGCACAGATACGCAGTATTTT. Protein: CASSYGGKSTDTQYF.

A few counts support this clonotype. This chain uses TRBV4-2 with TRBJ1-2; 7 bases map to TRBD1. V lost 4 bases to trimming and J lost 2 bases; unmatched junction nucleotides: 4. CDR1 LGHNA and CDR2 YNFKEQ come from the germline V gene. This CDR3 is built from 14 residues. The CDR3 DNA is TGTGCCAGCAGCCCTGGGACAGACAACTATGGCTACACCTTC. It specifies CASSPGTDNYGYTF.

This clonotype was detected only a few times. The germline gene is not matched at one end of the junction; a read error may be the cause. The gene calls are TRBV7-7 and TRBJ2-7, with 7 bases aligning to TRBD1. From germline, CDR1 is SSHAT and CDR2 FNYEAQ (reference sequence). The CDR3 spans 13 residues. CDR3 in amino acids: CASSFRQGWEQYF. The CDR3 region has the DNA TGTGCTAGCAGCTTCCGACAGGGTTGGGAGCAGTACTTC.